This T cell receptor beta chain was retrieved from a study of control samples from healthy donors and cancer patients. The CDR3 runs 16 residues. Germline V lookup: CDR1 MNHEY, CDR2 SVGEGT. V was trimmed by 6 bases and J by 2 bases, leaving 14 bases between them. Some clones are missing from TCRdb's copy, which holds only in-frame ones; the method was immunoSEQ multiplex PCR. Of 90,000 to 110,000 clones in the sample, roughly 85% were seen once. The J gene is TRBJ2-6, the V gene TRBV6-2 or TRBV6-3, with unresolved D. The origin of this receptor is a woman aged 50 to 60 in good health. Source material: blood. Written as DNA, the CDR3 is TGTGCCAGCAGCCGCGATAGTCCGGCTGGGGCCAACGTCCTGACTTTC. Protein sequence: CASSRDSPAGANVLTF.